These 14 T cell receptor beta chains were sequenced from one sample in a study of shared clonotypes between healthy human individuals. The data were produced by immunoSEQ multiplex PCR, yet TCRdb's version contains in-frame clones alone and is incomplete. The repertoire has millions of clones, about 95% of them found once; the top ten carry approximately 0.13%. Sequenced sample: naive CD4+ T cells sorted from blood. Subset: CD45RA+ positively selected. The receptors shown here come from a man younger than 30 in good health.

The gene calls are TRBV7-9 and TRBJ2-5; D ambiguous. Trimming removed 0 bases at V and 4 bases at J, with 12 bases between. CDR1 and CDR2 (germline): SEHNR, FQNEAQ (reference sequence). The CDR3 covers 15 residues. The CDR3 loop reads CASSLALQERETQYF. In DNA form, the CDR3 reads TGTGCCAGCAGCTTAGCGCTTCAGGAGAGAGAGACCCAGTACTTC.

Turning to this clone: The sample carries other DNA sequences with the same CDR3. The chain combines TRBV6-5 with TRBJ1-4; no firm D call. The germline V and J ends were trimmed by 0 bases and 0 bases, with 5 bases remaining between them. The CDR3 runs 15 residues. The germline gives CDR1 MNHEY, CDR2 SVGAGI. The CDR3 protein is CASSYSGTTNEKLFF. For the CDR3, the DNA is TGTGCCAGCAGTTACTCCGGGACAACTAATGAAAAACTGTTTTTT.

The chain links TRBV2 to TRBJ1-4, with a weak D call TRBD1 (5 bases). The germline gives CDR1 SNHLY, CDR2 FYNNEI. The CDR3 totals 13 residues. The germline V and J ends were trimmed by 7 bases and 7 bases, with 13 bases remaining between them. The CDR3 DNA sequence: TGTGCCAGCATCCGGGGGGGGTTTGAAAAACTGTTTTTT. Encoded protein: CASIRGGFEKLFF.

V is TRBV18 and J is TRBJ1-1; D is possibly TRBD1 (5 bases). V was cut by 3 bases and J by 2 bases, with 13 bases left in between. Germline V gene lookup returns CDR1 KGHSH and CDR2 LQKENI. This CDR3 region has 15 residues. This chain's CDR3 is CASSPSFTGNTEAFF. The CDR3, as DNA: TGTGCCAGCTCACCTTCATTTACAGGAAACACTGAAGCTTTCTTT.

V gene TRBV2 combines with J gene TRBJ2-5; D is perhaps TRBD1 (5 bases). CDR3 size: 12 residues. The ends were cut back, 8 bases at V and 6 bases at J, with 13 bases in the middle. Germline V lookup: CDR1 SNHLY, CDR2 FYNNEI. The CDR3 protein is CASCGAAQTQYF. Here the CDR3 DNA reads TGTGCCAGCTGTGGGGCCGCCCAGACCCAGTACTTC.

The CDR3 DNA follows: TGTGCCAGCAGCTTACGTCTAGCGGGTACCGGGGAGCTGTTTTTT. As protein: CASSLRLAGTGELFF. The J gene is TRBJ2-2, the V gene TRBV7-8; 8 positions match TRBD2. The CDR3 loop spans 15 amino acids. Per the germline V gene, CDR1 is SGHVS and CDR2 is FQNEAQ. With V trimmed by 2 bases and J by 5 bases, 4 bases remained unmatched.

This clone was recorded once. The chain's CDR3 is CASSPRQGVAPLHF. The DNA for the CDR3 is TGTGCCAGCAGTCCCAGACAGGGGGTAGCGCCCCTCCACTTT. The V and J genes are TRBV28 and TRBJ1-6; 9 bases are a match to TRBD1. The germline gives CDR1 MDHEN, CDR2 SYDVKM. V trimming: 5 bases; J trimming: 13 bases; junction bases outside the gene matches: 9. The CDR3 covers 14 residues.

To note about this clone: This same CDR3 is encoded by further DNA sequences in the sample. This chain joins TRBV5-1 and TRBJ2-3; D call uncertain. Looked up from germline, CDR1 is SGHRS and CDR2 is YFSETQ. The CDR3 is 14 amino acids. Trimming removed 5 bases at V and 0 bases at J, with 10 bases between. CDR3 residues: CASSLASSTDTQYF. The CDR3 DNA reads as TGCGCCAGCAGTCTGGCGTCTAGCACAGATACGCAGTATTTT.

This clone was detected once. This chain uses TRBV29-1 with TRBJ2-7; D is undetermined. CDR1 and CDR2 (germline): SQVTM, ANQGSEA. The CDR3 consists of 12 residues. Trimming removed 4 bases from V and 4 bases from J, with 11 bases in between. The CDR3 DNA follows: TGCAGCGTTGTCGGGCAGAAGTACGAGCAGTACTTC. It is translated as CSVVGQKYEQYF.

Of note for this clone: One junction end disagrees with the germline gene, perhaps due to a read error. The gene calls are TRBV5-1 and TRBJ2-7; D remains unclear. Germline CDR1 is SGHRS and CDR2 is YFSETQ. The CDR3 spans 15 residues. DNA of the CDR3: TGCGCCAGCAGCTCGCCCGGCGGCTCGCCCTACCAGCAGTACTTC. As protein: CASSSPGGSPYQQYF.

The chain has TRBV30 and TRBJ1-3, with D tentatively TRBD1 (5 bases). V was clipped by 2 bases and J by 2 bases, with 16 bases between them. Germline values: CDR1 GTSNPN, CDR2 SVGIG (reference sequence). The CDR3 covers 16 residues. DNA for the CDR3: TGTGCCTGGAGTCTAATAAGGGGAGGGACTGGAAACACCATATATTTT. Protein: CAWSLIRGGTGNTIYF. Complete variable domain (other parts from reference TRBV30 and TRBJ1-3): SQTIHQWPATLVQPVGSPLSLECTVEGTSNPNLYWYRQAAGRGLQLLFYSVGIGQISSEVPQNLSASRPQDRQFILSSKKLLLSDSGFYLCAWSLIRGGTGNTIYFGEGSWLTVV.

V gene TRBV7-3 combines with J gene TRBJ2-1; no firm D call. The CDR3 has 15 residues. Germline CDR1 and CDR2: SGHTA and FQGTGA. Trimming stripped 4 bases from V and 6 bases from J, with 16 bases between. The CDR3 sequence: CASSSQHGILNEQFF. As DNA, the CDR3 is TGTGCCAGCAGCTCGCAACACGGAATCCTCAATGAGCAGTTCTTC.

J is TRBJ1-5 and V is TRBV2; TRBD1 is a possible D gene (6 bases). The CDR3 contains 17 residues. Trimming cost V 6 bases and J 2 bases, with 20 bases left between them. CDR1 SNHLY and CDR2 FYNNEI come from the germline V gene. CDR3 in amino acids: CASRRFGTNTGNQPQHF. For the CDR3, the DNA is TGTGCCAGCAGAAGGTTCGGGACAAACACGGGCAATCAGCCCCAGCATTTT.

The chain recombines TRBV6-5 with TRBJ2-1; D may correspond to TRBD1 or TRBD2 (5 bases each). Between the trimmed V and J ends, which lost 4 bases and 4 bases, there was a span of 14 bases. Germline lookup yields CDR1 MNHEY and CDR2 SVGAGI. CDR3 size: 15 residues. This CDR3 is CASSFAGGAYNEQFF. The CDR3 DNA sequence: TGTGCCAGCAGTTTCGCGGGTGGGGCTTACAATGAGCAGTTCTTC.